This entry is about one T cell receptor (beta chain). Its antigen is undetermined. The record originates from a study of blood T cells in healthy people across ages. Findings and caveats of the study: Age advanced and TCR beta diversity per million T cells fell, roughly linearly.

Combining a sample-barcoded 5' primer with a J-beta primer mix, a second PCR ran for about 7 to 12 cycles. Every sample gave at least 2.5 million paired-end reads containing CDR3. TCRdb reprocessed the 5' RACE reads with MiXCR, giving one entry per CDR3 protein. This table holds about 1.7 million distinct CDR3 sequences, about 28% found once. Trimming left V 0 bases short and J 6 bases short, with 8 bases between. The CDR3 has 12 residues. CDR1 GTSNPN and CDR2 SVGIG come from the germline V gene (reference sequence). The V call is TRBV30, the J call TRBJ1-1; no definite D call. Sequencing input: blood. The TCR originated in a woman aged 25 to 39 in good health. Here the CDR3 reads CAWSVTPPEAFF. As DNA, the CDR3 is TGTGCCTGGAGTGTAACCCCACCTGAAGCTTTCTTT.